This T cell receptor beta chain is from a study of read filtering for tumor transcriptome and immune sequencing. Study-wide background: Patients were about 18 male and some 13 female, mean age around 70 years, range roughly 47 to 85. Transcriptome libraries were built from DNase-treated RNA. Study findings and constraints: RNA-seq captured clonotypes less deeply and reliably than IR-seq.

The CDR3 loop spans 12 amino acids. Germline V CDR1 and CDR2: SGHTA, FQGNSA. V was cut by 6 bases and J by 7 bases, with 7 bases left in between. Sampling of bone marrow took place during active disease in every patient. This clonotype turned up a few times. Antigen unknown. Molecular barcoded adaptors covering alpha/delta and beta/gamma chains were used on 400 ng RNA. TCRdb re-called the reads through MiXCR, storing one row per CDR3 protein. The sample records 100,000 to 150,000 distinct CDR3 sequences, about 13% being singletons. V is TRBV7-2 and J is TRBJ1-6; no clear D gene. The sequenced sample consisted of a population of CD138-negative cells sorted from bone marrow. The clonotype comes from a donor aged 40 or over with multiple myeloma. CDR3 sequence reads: CASRLTNSPLHF. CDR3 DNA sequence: TGTGCCAGCAGGTTAACGAATTCACCCCTCCACTTT.